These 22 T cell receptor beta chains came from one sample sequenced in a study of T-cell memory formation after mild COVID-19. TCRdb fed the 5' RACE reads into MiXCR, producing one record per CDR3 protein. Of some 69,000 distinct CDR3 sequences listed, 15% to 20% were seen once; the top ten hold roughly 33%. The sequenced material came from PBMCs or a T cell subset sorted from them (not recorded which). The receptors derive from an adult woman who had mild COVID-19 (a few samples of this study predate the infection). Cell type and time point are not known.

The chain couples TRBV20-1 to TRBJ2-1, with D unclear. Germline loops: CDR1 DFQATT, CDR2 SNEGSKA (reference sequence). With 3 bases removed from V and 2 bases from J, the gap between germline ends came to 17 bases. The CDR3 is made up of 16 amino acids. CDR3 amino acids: CSASFRRENAYNEQFF. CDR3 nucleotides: TGCAGTGCTAGCTTTCGGCGAGAGAACGCCTACAATGAGCAGTTCTTC.

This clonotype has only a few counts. The DNA for the CDR3 is TGTGCCAGCAGCCTCTCGCCCAGGGGGCGGGTGGGGGCCAACGTCCTGACTTTC. Translating it yields CASSLSPRGRVGANVLTF. The chain recombines TRBV9 with TRBJ2-6; 8 bases fit TRBD1. The CDR3 is made up of 18 amino acids. V lost 4 bases and J lost 4; bases outside the gene matches: 13. From germline, CDR1 is SGDLS and CDR2 YYNGEE.

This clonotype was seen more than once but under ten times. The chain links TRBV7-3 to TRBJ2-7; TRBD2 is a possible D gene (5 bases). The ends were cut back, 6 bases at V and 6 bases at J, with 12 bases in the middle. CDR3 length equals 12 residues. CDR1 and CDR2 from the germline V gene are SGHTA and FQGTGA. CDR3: CASSVTGGEQYF. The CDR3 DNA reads TGTGCCAGCAGTGTTACTGGAGGCGAGCAGTACTTC.

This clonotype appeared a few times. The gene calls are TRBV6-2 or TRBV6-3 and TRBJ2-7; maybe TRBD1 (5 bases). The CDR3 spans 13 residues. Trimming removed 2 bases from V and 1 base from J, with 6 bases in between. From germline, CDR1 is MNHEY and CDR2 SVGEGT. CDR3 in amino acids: CASSYDSSYEQYF. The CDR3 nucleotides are TGTGCCAGCAGTTACGACAGTTCCTACGAGCAGTACTTC.

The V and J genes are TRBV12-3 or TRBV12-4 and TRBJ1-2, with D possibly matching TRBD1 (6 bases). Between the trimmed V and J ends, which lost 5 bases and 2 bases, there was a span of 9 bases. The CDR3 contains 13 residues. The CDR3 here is CASSQTGNYGYTF. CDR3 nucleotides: TGTGCCAGCAGTCAGACAGGAAACTATGGCTACACCTTC.

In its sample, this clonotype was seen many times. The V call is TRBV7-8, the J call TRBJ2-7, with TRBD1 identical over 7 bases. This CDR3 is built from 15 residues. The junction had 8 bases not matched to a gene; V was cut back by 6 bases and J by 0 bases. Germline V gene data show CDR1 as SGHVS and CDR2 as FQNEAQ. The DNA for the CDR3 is TGTGCCAGCAGTTCCCTACAGGGGTCCTCCTACGAGCAGTACTTC. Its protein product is CASSSLQGSSYEQYF.

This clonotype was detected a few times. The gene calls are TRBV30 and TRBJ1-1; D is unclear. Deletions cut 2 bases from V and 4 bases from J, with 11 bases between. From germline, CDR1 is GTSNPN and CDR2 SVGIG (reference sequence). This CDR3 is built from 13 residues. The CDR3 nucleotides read TGTGCCTGGAGTCCCAATCTGGGCACTGAAGCTTTCTTT. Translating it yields CAWSPNLGTEAFF.

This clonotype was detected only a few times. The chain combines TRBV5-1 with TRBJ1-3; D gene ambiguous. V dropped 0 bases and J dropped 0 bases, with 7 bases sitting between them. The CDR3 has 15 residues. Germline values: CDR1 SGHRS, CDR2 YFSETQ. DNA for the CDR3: TGCGCCAGCAGCTTGGGGTTGAGCTCTGGAAACACCATATATTTT. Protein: CASSLGLSSGNTIYF.

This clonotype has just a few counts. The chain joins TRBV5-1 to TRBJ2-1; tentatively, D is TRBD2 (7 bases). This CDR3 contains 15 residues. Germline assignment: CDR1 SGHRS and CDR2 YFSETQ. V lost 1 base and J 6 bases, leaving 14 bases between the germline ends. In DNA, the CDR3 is TGCGCCAGCAGCTTGCGGTGGGAGGGGGGCAATGAGCAGTTCTTC. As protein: CASSLRWEGGNEQFF.

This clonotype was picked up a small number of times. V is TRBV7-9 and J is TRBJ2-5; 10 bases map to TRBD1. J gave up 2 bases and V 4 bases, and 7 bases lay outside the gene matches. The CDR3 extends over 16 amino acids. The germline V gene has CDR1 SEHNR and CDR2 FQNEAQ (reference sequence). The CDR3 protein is CASSSHGQGVQETQYF. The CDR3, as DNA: TGTGCCAGCAGCTCCCACGGACAGGGGGTACAAGAGACCCAGTACTTC.

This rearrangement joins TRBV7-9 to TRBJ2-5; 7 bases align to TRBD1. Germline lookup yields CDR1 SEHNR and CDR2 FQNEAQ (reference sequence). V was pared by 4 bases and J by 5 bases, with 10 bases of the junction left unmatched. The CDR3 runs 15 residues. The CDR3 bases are TGTGCCAGCAGCTCCGGACCCCCGACAGGGGAGACCCAGTACTTC. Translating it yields CASSSGPPTGETQYF.

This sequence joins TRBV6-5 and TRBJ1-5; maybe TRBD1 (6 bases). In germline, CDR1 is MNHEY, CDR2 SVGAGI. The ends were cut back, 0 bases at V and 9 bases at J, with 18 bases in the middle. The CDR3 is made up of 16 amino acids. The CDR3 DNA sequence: TGTGCCAGCAGTTACTCATCCAATCTCAGGGGTCCGCCCCAGCATTTT. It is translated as CASSYSSNLRGPPQHF.

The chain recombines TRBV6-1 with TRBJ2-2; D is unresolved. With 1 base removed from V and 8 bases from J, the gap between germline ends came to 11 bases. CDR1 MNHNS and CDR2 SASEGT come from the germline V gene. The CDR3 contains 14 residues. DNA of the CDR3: TGTGCCAGCAGTGAAGTGATAGGGATTGGGGAGCTGTTTTTT. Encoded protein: CASSEVIGIGELFF.

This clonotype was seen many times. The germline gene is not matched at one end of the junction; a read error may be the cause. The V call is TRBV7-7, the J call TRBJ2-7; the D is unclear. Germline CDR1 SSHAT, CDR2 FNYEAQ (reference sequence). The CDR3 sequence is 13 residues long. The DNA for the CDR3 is TGTGCTAGCAGCTTTGGACCTTCCTACGAGCAGTACTTC. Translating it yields CASSFGPSYEQYF.

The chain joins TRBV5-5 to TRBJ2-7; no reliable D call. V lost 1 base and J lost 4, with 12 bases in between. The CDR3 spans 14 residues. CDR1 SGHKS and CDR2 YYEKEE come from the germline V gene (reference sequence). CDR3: CASSLTVGPYEQYF. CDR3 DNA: TGTGCCAGCAGCTTGACAGTTGGACCATACGAGCAGTACTTC. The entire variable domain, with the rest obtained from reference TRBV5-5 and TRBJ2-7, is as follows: DAGVTQSPTHLIKTRGQQVTLRCSPISGHKSVSWYQQVLGQGPQFIFQYYEKEERGRGNFPDRFSARQFPNYSSELNVNALLLGDSALYLCASSLTVGPYEQYFGPGTRLTVT.

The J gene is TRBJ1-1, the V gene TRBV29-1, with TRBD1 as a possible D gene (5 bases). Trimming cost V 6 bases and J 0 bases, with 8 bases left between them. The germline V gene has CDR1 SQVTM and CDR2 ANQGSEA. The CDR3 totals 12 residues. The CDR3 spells CSVTALNTEAFF. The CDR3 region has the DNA TGCAGCGTGACAGCTTTGAACACTGAAGCTTTCTTT. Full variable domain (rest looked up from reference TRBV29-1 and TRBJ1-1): SAVISQKPSRDICQRGTSLTIQCQVDSQVTMMFWYRQQPGQSLTLIATANQGSEATYESGFVIDKFPISRPNLTFSTLTVSNMSPEDSSIYLCSVTALNTEAFFGQGTRLTVV.

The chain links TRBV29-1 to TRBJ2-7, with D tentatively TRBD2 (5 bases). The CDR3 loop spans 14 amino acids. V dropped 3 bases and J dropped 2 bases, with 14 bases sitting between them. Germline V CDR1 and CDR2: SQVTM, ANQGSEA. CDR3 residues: CSVEGSEATYEQYF. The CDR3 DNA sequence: TGCAGCGTTGAGGGTAGCGAGGCCACCTACGAGCAGTACTTC.

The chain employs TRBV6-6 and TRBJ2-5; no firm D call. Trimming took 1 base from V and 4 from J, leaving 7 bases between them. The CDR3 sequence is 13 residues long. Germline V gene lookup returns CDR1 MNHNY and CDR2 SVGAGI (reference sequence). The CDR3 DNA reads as TGTGCCAGCAGTTACTATCAGGCAGAGACCCAGTACTTC. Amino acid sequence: CASSYYQAETQYF.

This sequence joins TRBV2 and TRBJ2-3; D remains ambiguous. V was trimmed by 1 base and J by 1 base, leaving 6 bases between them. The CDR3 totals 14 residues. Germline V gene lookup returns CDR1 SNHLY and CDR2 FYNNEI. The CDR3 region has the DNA TGTGCCAGCAGTGAAGTTATCGGCACAGATACGCAGTATTTT. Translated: CASSEVIGTDTQYF.

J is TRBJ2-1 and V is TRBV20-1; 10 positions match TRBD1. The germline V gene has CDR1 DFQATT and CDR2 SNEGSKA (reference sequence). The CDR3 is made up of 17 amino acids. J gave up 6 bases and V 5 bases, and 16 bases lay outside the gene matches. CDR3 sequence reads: CSAVPGQGTLDVNEQFF. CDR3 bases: TGCAGTGCTGTACCGGGACAGGGGACTCTCGACGTCAATGAGCAGTTCTTC.

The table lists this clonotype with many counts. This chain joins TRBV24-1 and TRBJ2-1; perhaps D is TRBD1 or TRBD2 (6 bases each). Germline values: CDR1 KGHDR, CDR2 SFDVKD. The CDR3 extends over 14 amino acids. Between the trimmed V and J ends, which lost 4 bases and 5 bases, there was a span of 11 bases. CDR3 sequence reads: CATSDGGGNNEQFF. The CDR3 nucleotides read TGTGCCACCAGTGACGGGGGCGGGAACAATGAGCAGTTCTTC.

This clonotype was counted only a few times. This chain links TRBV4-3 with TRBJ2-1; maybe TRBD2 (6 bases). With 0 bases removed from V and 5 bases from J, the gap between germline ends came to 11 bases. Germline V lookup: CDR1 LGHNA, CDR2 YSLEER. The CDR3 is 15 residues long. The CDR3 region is CASSQEGLVNNEQFF. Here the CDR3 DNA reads TGCGCCAGCAGCCAAGAGGGACTGGTAAACAATGAGCAGTTCTTC.